This record looks at one T cell receptor beta chain sequence and its context. Authors' analysis steps: It was from reference gene primer amplification that nucleated cell counts were estimated. TCRdb keeps only in-frame clones here, not all; method: immunoSEQ multiplex PCR. From that table come the V and J calls and clone size; the DNA was used to work out D and trimming. This sample has about 130,000 clones; 70% to 85% occur once, and the top ten carry more than 2.5%. This entry is derived from a study of blood T cell repertoires in COVID-19. Looking at the study overall: From the United States, Italy and Spain came samples of acute and convalescent COVID-19.

After removal of 1 base from V and 10 bases from J, the junction contained 8 bases not matched to a gene. The CDR3 covers 15 residues. The germline V gene encodes CDR1 SGHTA and CDR2 FQGTGA. The sequencing input was peripheral blood. The clonotype comes from a woman aged 80 or older with acute or convalescent COVID-19. This chain connects TRBV7-3 to TRBJ2-1; 9 bases fit TRBD2. The CDR3 protein is CASSLIASGAGEQFF. CDR3 in DNA: TGTGCCAGCAGCTTAATTGCTAGCGGGGCGGGCGAGCAGTTCTTC.